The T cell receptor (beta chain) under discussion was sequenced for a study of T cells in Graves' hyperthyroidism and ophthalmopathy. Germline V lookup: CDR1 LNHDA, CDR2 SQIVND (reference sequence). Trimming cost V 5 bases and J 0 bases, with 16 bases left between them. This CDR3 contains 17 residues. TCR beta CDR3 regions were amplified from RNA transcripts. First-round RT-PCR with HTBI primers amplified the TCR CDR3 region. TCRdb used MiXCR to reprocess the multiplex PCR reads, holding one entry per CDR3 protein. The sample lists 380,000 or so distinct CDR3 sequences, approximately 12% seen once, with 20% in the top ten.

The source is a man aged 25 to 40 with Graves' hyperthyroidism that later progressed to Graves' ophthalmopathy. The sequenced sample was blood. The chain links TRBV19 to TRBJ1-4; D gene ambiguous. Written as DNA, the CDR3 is TGTGCCAGTAGTCCCCCGGCACCTTCTGCAACTAATGAAAAACTGTTTTTT. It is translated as CASSPPAPSATNEKLFF. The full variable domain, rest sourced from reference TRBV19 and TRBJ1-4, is DGGITQSPKYLFRKEGQNVTLSCEQNLNHDAMYWYRQDPGQGLRLIYYSQIVNDFQKGDIAEGYSVSREKKESFPLTVTSAQKNPTAFYLCASSPPAPSATNEKLFFGSGTQLSVL.